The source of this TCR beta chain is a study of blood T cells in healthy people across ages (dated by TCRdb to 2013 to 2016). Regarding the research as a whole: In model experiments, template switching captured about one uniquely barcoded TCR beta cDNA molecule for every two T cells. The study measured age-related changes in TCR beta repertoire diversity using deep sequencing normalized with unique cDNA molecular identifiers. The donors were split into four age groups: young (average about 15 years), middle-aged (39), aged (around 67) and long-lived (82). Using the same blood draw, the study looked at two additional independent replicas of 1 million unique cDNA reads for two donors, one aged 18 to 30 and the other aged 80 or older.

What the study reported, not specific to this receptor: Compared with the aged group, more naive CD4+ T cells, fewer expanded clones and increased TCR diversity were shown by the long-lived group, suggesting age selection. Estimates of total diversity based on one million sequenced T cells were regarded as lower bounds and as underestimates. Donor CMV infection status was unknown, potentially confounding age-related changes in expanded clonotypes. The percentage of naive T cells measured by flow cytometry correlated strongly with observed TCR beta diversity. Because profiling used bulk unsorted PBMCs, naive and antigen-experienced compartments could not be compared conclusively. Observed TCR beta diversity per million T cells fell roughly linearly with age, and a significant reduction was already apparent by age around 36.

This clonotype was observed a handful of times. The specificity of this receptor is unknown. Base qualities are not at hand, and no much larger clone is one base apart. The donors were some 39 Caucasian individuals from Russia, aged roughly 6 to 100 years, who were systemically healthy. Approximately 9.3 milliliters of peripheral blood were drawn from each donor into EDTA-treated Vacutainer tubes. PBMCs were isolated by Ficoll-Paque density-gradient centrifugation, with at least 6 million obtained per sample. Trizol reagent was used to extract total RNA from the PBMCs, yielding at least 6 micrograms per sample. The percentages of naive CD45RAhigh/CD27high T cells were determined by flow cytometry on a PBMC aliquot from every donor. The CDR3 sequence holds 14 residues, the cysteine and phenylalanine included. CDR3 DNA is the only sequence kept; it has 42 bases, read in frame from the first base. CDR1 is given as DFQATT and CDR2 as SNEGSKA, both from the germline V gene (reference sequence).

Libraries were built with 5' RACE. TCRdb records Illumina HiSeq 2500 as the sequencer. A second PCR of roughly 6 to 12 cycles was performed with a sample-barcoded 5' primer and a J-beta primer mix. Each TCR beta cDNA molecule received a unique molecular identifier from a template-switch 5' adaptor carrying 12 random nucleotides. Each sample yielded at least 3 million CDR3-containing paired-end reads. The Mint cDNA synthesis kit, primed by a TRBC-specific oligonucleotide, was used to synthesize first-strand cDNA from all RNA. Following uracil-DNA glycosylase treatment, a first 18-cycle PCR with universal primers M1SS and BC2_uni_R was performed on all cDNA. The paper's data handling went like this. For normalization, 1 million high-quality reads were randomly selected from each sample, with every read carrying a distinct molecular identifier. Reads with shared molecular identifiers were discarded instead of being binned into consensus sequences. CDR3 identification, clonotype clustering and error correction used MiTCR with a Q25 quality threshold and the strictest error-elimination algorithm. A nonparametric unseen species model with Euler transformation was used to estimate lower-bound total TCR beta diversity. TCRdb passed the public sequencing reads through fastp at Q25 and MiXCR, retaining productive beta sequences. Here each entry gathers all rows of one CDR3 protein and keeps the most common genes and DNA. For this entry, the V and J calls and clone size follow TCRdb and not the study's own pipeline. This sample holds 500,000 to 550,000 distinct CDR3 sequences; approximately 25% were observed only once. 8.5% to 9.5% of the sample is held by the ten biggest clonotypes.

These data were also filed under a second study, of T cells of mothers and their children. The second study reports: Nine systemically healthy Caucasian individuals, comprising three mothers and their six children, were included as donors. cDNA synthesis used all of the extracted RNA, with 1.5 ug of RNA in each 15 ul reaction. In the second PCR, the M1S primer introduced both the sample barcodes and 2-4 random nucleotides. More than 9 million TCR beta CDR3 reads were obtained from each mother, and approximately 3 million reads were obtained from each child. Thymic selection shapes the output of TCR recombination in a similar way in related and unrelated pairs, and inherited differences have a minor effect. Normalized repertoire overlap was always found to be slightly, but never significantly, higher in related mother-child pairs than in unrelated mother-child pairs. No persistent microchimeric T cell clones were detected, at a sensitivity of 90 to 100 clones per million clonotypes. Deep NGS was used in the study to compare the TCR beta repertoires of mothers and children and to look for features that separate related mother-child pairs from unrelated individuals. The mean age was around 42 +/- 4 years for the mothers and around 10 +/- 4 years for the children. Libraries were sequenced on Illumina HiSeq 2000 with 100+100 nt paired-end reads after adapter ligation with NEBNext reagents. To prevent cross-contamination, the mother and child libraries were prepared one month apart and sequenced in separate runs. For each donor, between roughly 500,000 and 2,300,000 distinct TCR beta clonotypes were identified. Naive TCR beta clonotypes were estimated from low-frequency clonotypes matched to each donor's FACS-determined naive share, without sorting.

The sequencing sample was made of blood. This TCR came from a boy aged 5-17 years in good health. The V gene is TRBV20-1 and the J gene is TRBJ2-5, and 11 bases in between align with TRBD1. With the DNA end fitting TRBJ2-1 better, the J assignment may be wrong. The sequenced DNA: TGCAGTGCTAGTCGGGACAGGGGGTTCGGTGAGCAGTTCTTC. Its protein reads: CSASRDRGFGEQFF.